This T cell receptor (beta chain) came from a study of T-cell reconstitution after alpha-beta-depleted transplantation in children. Findings and limits, study-wide: Diversity of TCRbeta at day 60 was high in some patients, arising from surviving recipient T cells and thymic progenitors. Expanded graft clones, several hundred of them, were reportedly the source of alpha-beta T cells about two months after transplant. When one year had passed after transplant, most T-cell counts and diversity came from newly produced T cells.

V gave up 7 bases and J gave up 7 bases, with 13 bases separating them. The CDR3 has 12 residues. Germline loops: CDR1 MNHEY, CDR2 SVGEGT. Unique molecular identifiers tagged the TCRbeta library. TCRdb reprocessed the PCR reads via MiXCR and lists one record per CDR3 protein. The sample shows about 980,000 distinct CDR3 sequences, around 30% of them seen only once. A word on this clonotype: Its antigen is still unknown.

This TCR was recovered from a boy in the first two years of life who had a stem cell transplant for SCID, so the T cells may come from the graft donor. This rearrangement joins TRBV6-2 or TRBV6-3 to TRBJ1-1; D might be TRBD1 (6 bases). This sample comprised PBMCs, mostly from graft donor cells, obtained 360 days after TCRalphabeta/CD19-depleted stem cell transplant. The CDR3 nucleotides read TGTGCCAGCACCAGGACAGCAGATGAAGCTTTCTTT. This codes for CASTRTADEAFF.